This is a list of T cell receptor beta chains from one sample in a study of shared clonotypes between healthy human individuals. Sequencing used immunoSEQ multiplex PCR; TCRdb keeps in-frame clones, though not all of them. The table records about 110,000 clones, roughly 70% of them present only once. Sequencing was performed on memory CD8+ T cells sorted from blood. These TCRs come from a woman aged 25 to 39 in good health. Each CDR3 is given with its conserved first and last residue. The order of the fields is D gene, J gene, CDR3 length, V gene, clone size, CDR3 DNA, CDR3 protein. D genes are given only for firm matches. Only some rows state a clone size, as once, few, many or a class for expanded clones.

-,TRBJ2-7,13,TRBV23-1,-,TGCGCCAGCAGTCAAGTTTCTTCCTACGAGCAGTACTTC,CASSQVSSYEQYF
-,TRBJ2-1,14,TRBV7-6,-,TGTGCCAGCAGCTGTAAAGTAAGGTTGGATGAGCAGTTCTTC,CASSCKVRLDEQFF
-,TRBJ1-2,13,TRBV7-9,-,TGTGCCAGCAGCATGATAACCTTCTATGGCTACACCTTC,CASSMITFYGYTF
TRBD2,TRBJ2-5,16,TRBV25-1,-,TGTGCCAGCAGTGAATATCCTAGCGGGAGGAAAGAGACCCAGTACTTC,CASSEYPSGRKETQYF
-,TRBJ1-5,14,TRBV5-6,-,TGTGCCAGCAGCAGGGGTGGGGGAGGCCAGCCCCAGCATTTT,CASSRGGGGQPQHF
TRBD1,TRBJ2-7,14,TRBV13,-,TGTGCCAGCAGCCTCCGGGACAGTGTATACGAGCAGTACTTC,CASSLRDSVYEQYF
-,TRBJ1-1,15,TRBV4-1,-,TGCGCCAGCAGCCAGAACCGGGACATATACACTGAAGCTTTCTTT,CASSQNRDIYTEAFF
-,TRBJ1-4,13,TRBV7-8,-,TGTGCCAGCAGCTTACCCCACCAGGAGAAACTGTTTTTT,CASSLPHQEKLFF
-,TRBJ2-1,16,TRBV9,-,TGTGCCAGCAGCGCCACCAGCCACCCCACTTACAATGAGCAGTTCTTC,CASSATSHPTYNEQFF
TRBD1,TRBJ1-1,12,TRBV25-1,-,TGTGCCAGCAGTGATGACAGGGGTGAAGCTTTCTTT,CASSDDRGEAFF
-,TRBJ2-3,18,TRBV4-1,-,TGCGCCAGCAGCCAAGCCCCCCTAGCTCGGGGGAGCACAGATACGCAGTATTTT,CASSQAPLARGSTDTQYF
-,TRBJ1-5,12,TRBV5-4,-,TGTGCCAGCAGCTTCAGGGATCAGCCCCAGCATTTT,CASSFRDQPQHF
-,TRBJ2-1,15,TRBV29-1,-,TGCAGCGTTGAACCAGCGGTAAGCTCCTACAATGAGCAGTTCTTC,CSVEPAVSSYNEQFF
-,TRBJ1-5,14,TRBV6-5,-,TGTGCCAGCCGCAGGGCGGGGCGCAATCAGCCCCAGCATTTT,CASRRAGRNQPQHF
TRBD1,TRBJ2-5,16,TRBV7-9,-,TGTGCCAGCAGCTTTCAGGACAGGCTGAACCCGGAGACCCAGTACTTC,CASSFQDRLNPETQYF
-,TRBJ2-3,13,TRBV7-3,-,TGTGCCAGCAGCTTGGAGGGGACAGATACGCAGTATTTT,CASSLEGTDTQYF
-,TRBJ2-7,15,TRBV4-1,-,TGCGCCAGCAGCCAAGTACCAGCCGGAACCTACGAGCAGTACTTC,CASSQVPAGTYEQYF
TRBD1,TRBJ2-7,16,TRBV25-1,-,TGTGCCAGCAGTGGTCCGGGACAGGACAAGTTCTACGAGCAGTACTTC,CASSGPGQDKFYEQYF
TRBD2,TRBJ2-5,13,TRBV6-1,-,TGTGCCGGCTCTCGTCTAGCGGAAGAGACCCAGTACTTC,CAGSRLAEETQYF
-,TRBJ2-2,13,TRBV10-1,many,TGCGCCAGCAGTGACGGGGACGCCGGGGAGCTGTTTTTT,CASSDGDAGELFF
-,TRBJ2-2,16,TRBV6-4,-,TGTGCCAGCAGTCCCTTGGCAGGGGCGAACACCGGGGAGCTGTTTTTT,CASSPLAGANTGELFF
-,TRBJ2-1,15,TRBV28,-,TGTGCCAGCAGTTTAGTAGCTAGCCACTACAATGAGCAGTTCTTC,CASSLVASHYNEQFF
-,TRBJ1-3,14,TRBV21-1,-,TGTGCCAGCATCCCTGACAGTTCTGGAAACACCATATATTTT,CASIPDSSGNTIYF
-,TRBJ2-2,16,TRBV30,once,TGTGCCTGGAGTTCCTGGGTGTGGGGGATCACCGGGGAGCTGTTTTTT,CAWSSWVWGITGELFF
-,TRBJ2-3,15,TRBV19,-,TGTGCCAGTAGTATAGGGACAGTCAGCACAGATACGCAGTATTTT,CASSIGTVSTDTQYF
-,TRBJ2-2,14,TRBV19,-,TGTGCCAGTAGGTGGGCAGGGGCAACCGGGGAGCTGTTTTTT,CASRWAGATGELFF
-,TRBJ1-3,17,TRBV28,-,TGTGCCAGCAGTTTCGGTTGGCCAGGGGATTTTTGGAACACCATATATTTT,CASSFGWPGDFWNTIYF
TRBD1,TRBJ1-1,17,TRBV15,once,TGTGCCACCAGCAGGCCATGGGGACAGGGACAAAACACTGAAGCTTTCTTT,CATSRPWGQGQNTEAFF
-,TRBJ2-6,16,TRBV7-9,many,TGTGCCAGCAGCTCGCTACCGGCCTCTGGGGCCAACGTCCTGACTTTC,CASSSLPASGANVLTF
-,TRBJ1-5,16,TRBV5-1,-,TGCGCCAGCAGCCCGGACGGATCGGCCAACAATCAGCCCCAGCATTTT,CASSPDGSANNQPQHF
-,TRBJ2-7,12,TRBV27,many,TGTGCCAGCCGGGACAACTCCTACGAGCAGTACTTC,CASRDNSYEQYF
-,TRBJ2-1,15,TRBV6-1,few,TGTGCCAGCAGTGGGCGGGATTCCTCCTACAATGAGCAGTTCTTC,CASSGRDSSYNEQFF
-,TRBJ2-7,13,TRBV5-4,many,TGTGCCAGCAGCTCAGCCTCGAACTACGAGCAGTACTTC,CASSSASNYEQYF
-,TRBJ2-7,13,TRBV27,-,TGTGCCAGCAGTTCCACCCCCCTCTACGAGCAGTACTTC,CASSSTPLYEQYF
-,TRBJ2-5,14,TRBV4-1,-,TGCGCCAGCAGCTACGAACAGGGGGGGGAGACCCAGTACTTC,CASSYEQGGETQYF
-,TRBJ2-7,14,TRBV6-6,-,TGTGCCAGCAGTCGACTGACTAGGATCTACGAGCAGTACTTC,CASSRLTRIYEQYF
TRBD1,TRBJ1-4,17,TRBV2,-,TGTGCCAGCAGTGAAGCGGATGGGGACAGGGGCTCCGAAAAACTGTTTTTT,CASSEADGDRGSEKLFF
-,TRBJ2-7,12,TRBV11-2,-,TGTGCCAGCAGCTCCTATAGCTACGAGCAGTACTTC,CASSSYSYEQYF
TRBD2,TRBJ2-3,15,TRBV4-2,-,TGTGCCAGCAGCCAAGTGTTGCGGGAGACAGATACGCAGTATTTT,CASSQVLRETDTQYF
-,TRBJ1-4,14,TRBV13,-,TGTGCCAGCAGCTTCTCTACTGGGGGGGAAAAACTGTTTTTT,CASSFSTGGEKLFF
-,TRBJ2-6,17,TRBV25-1,few,TGTGCCAGCAGTGAACAGGACGCTAGCTCTGGGGCCAACGTCCTGACTTTC,CASSEQDASSGANVLTF
TRBD1,TRBJ2-3,17,TRBV7-9,-,TGTGCCAGCAGCTTAGGCGGTCGGACAGGGGGTATAGATACGCAGTATTTT,CASSLGGRTGGIDTQYF
-,TRBJ2-3,12,TRBV27,-,TGTGCCAGCAGTCCCCTGGGAGATACGCAGTATTTT,CASSPLGDTQYF
-,TRBJ2-4,14,TRBV2,few,TGTGCCAGCAAGGCGGAAATAGCCAAAAACATTCAGTACTTC,CASKAEIAKNIQYF